Listed below are T cell receptor beta chains from one sample, sequenced in a study of shared T cell receptors in the human thymus. Clones were sequenced by immunoSEQ multiplex PCR, and TCRdb holds only the in-frame ones, with some missing. The profile covers 600,000 or so clones, with more than 70% appearing a single time and about 0.0094% taken by the ten largest. These sequences were also reported in another study, on human thymus T cells.

Sample: thymocytes. These receptors were collected from a boy under two years old with a congenital heart defect. CDR3s include the opening cysteine and the closing phenylalanine or tryptophan. D genes are given only for firm matches. A row's size may be missing; if present it is once, few, many or a size class.

>TRBV2|16|TRBJ2-7|NA|TRBD1
CASGVTGTGGSYEQYF
TGTGCCAGCGGGGTTACGGGGACAGGGGGCTCCTACGAGCAGTACTTC
>TRBV6-1|15|TRBJ2-3|NA|NA
CASSDLGTGTDTQYF
TGTGCCAGCAGTGACCTCGGGACTGGCACAGATACGCAGTATTTT
>TRBV2|17|TRBJ2-1|NA|TRBD2
CASSRGTSGGARNEQFF
TGTGCCAGCAGCCGGGGGACTAGCGGGGGGGCCAGGAATGAGCAGTTCTTC
>TRBV10-3|15|TRBJ1-3|NA|NA
CAISDEESSGNTIYF
TGTGCCATCAGTGATGAGGAGAGCTCTGGAAACACCATATATTTT
>TRBV4-3|15|TRBJ2-1|NA|TRBD2
CASSQGTSGDNEQFF
TGCGCCAGCAGCCAAGGGACTAGCGGGGACAATGAGCAGTTCTTC
>TRBV4-1|17|TRBJ2-1|NA|TRBD1
CASSHARNRGALYEQFF
TGCGCCAGCAGCCATGCCAGAAACAGGGGCGCGTTATATGAGCAGTTCTTC
>TRBV27|14|TRBJ1-1|NA|TRBD1
CASSFHRGGAEAFF
TGTGCCAGCAGTTTCCACAGGGGTGGGGCTGAAGCTTTCTTT
>TRBV4-3|14|TRBJ2-1|NA|NA
CASSQERGRNEQFF
TGCGCCAGCAGCCAAGAAAGGGGTCGCAATGAGCAGTTCTTC
>TRBV6-4|15|TRBJ1-3|NA|NA
CASREDADFGNTIYF
TGTGCCAGCAGAGAAGACGCAGACTTTGGAAACACCATATATTTT
>TRBV28|15|TRBJ2-5|once|NA
CASNPDSRRQETQYF
TGTGCCAGCAACCCGGACAGCCGACGCCAAGAGACCCAGTACTTC
>TRBV14|15|TRBJ2-7|NA|NA
CASSPRGAGTYEQYF
TGTGCCAGCAGCCCCCGGGGGGCTGGTACCTACGAGCAGTACTTC
>TRBV27|15|TRBJ2-7|NA|TRBD1
CASGHTGGHSYEQYF
TGTGCCAGCGGACACACAGGGGGGCACTCCTACGAGCAGTACTTC
>TRBV5-6|11|TRBJ1-3|NA|NA
CASNSGNTIYF
TGTGCCAGCAACAGTGGAAACACCATATATTTT
>TRBV18|15|TRBJ1-5|NA|TRBD1
CASSLTGATHQPQHF
TGTGCCAGCTCATTAACAGGGGCAACCCATCAGCCCCAGCATTTT
>TRBV6-1|15|TRBJ1-5|NA|TRBD1
CASSDSGTVNQPQHF
TGTGCCAGCAGTGATTCCGGGACAGTCAATCAGCCCCAGCATTTT
>TRBV27|14|TRBJ2-1|NA|NA
CASSCPQGRGEQFF
TGTGCCAGCAGTTGCCCACAGGGTCGGGGTGAGCAGTTCTTC
>TRBV4-3|15|TRBJ2-7|few|NA
CASSQGFGPGDEQYF
TGCGCCAGCAGCCAAGGGTTTGGCCCAGGGGACGAGCAGTACTTC
>TRBV5-8|15|TRBJ2-7|NA|TRBD2
CASSSGLADSYEQYF
TGTGCCAGCAGCTCGGGACTAGCGGATTCCTACGAGCAGTACTTC
>TRBV6-5|13|TRBJ1-2|NA|TRBD1
CASRTGGDNGYTF
TGTGCCAGCAGAACAGGGGGCGATAATGGCTACACCTTC
>TRBV10-1|16|TRBJ1-3|NA|NA
CASSDWTLSSGNTIYF
TGCGCCAGCAGTGACTGGACATTGTCTTCTGGAAACACCATATATTTT
>TRBV28|13|TRBJ2-7|NA|NA
CASREEGAREQYF
TGTGCCAGCAGAGAAGAGGGAGCGAGAGAGCAGTACTTC
>TRBV6-6|16|TRBJ1-1|NA|NA
CASSYPPDRRNTEAFF
TGTGCCAGCAGTTACCCCCCTGACAGGAGGAACACTGAAGCTTTCTTT
>TRBV11-1|16|TRBJ1-1|NA|TRBD1
CASNKTGGAGWTEAFF
TGTGCCAGCAACAAAACAGGGGGCGCGGGTTGGACTGAAGCTTTCTTT
>TRBV28|14|TRBJ2-7|NA|NA
CASSFGGGGDEQYF
TGTGCCAGCAGTTTCGGGGGAGGTGGAGACGAGCAGTACTTC
>TRBV14|17|TRBJ2-3|NA|NA
CASSHRRQGGGLDTQYF
TGTGCCAGCAGCCATCGCCGACAGGGAGGCGGCTTGGATACGCAGTATTTT
>TRBV28|18|TRBJ1-4|NA|NA
CASSLVLVRGGANEKLFF
TGTGCCAGCAGTTTAGTTCTTGTAAGGGGGGGAGCTAATGAAAAACTGTTTTTT
>TRBV15|16|TRBJ1-5|NA|NA
CATSRLPDYSNQPQHF
TGTGCCACCAGCAGACTACCCGATTATAGCAATCAGCCCCAGCATTTT
>TRBV25-1|16|TRBJ2-1|NA|NA
CASSEFWWGDHNEQFF
TGTGCCAGCAGTGAATTTTGGTGGGGGGACCACAATGAGCAGTTCTTC
>TRBV14|14|TRBJ1-3|NA|NA
CASSRRWSGNTIYF
TGTGCCAGCAGCCGCCGGTGGTCTGGAAACACCATATATTTT
>TRBV4-3|14|TRBJ2-7|NA|TRBD2
CASSRREAPYEQYF
TGCGCCAGCAGCCGGCGGGAGGCACCCTACGAGCAGTACTTC
>TRBV27|14|TRBJ1-5|NA|NA
CASSSRGKSQPQHF
TGTGCCAGCAGCAGCAGGGGAAAGAGTCAGCCCCAGCATTTT
>TRBV19|15|TRBJ2-3|NA|TRBD2
CASTPSGRGTDTQYF
TGTGCCAGTACCCCGAGCGGGAGGGGCACAGATACGCAGTATTTT
>TRBV4-3|19|TRBJ2-5|NA|TRBD2
CASSQDPTRVAGLQETQYF
TGCGCCAGCAGCCAAGATCCCACCAGGGTAGCGGGGCTACAAGAGACCCAGTACTTC
>TRBV27|17|TRBJ2-3|NA|TRBD2
CASSPQTSGESTDTQYF
TGTGCCAGCAGTCCGCAGACTAGCGGGGAAAGCACAGATACGCAGTATTTT
>TRBV14|14|TRBJ1-2|NA|NA
CASSQGMGAYGYTF
TGTGCCAGCAGCCAGGGCATGGGGGCCTATGGCTACACCTTC
>TRBV9|13|TRBJ1-6|NA|NA
CASSTAGGSPLHF
TGTGCCAGCAGCACAGCGGGGGGCTCACCCCTCCACTTT